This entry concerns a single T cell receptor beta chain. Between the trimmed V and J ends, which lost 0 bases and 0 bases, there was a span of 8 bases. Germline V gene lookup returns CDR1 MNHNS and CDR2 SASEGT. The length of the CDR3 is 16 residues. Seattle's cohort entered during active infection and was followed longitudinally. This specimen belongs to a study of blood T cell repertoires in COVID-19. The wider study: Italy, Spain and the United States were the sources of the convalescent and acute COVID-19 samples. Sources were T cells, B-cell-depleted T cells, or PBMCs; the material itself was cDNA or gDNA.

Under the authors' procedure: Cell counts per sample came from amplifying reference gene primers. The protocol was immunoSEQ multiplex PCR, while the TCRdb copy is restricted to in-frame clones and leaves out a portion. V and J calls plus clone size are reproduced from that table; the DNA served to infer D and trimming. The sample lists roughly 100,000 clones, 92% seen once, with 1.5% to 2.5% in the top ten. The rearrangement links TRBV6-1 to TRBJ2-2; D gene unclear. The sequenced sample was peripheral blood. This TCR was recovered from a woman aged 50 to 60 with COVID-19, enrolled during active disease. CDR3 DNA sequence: TGTGCCAGCAGTGAAGCGAGGTTCCCGAACACCGGGGAGCTGTTTTTT. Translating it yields CASSEARFPNTGELFF.